A selection of T cell receptor beta chains follows, all from one sample in a study of shared T cell receptors in the human thymus. The protocol was immunoSEQ multiplex PCR, while the TCRdb copy is restricted to in-frame clones and leaves out a portion. The data show more than 550,000 clones, around 87% seen once. This sample also belongs to another study, concerning human thymus T cells.

What was sequenced was thymocytes. The receptors come from a boy younger than two with a congenital heart defect. Both conserved end residues are part of each CDR3. A D gene is named only where the DNA matches it firmly. Not all rows give a size; the values are once, few, many and, for expanded clones, a class.

CDR3 protein	CDR3 DNA	V gene	J gene	CDR3 length	clone size	D gene
CASSLGLADTQYF	TGTGCCAGCAGTTTAGGACTAGCAGATACGCAGTATTTT	TRBV6-5	TRBJ2-3	13	.	TRBD2
CASSQEWAGGGKLFF	TGCGCCAGCAGCCAAGAATGGGCAGGGGGCGGAAAACTGTTTTTT	TRBV4-3	TRBJ1-4	15	.	TRBD1
CATSRDTGEQYF	TGTGCCACCAGCAGAGATACCGGGGAGCAGTACTTC	TRBV15	TRBJ2-7	12	.	.
CASSLVPGGRTNTEAFF	TGTGCCAGCAGCTTGGTACCCGGAGGGAGGACGAACACTGAAGCTTTCTTT	TRBV5-4	TRBJ1-1	17	.	.
CASKIPGQGAEAFF	TGTGCCAGCAAAATTCCGGGACAGGGGGCTGAAGCTTTCTTT	TRBV27	TRBJ1-1	14	.	TRBD1
CASSQVGQGACGYTF	TGTGCCAGCAGTCAAGTGGGACAGGGGGCGTGTGGCTACACCTTC	TRBV6-5	TRBJ1-2	15	.	TRBD1
CASSHRVTPGNTIYF	TGTGCCAGCAGTCACAGGGTGACCCCAGGAAACACCATATATTTT	TRBV28	TRBJ1-3	15	.	.
CAVQGSSSYNEQFF	TGTGCCGTACAGGGGTCAAGCTCCTACAATGAGCAGTTCTTC	TRBV19	TRBJ2-1	14	.	TRBD1
CASSYSLGVGYF	TGTGCCAGCAGTTACTCATTAGGGGTGGGGTACTTC	TRBV6-7	TRBJ2-7	12	.	.
CASSRRTGTNTEAFF	TGTGCCAGCAGCCGCCGGACAGGGACAAACACTGAAGCTTTCTTT	TRBV14	TRBJ1-1	15	.	TRBD1
CASSETGRSEKLFF	TGTGCCAGCAGTGAGACAGGAAGGAGCGAAAAACTGTTTTTT	TRBV25-1	TRBJ1-4	14	.	.
CASSDSVDSPLHF	TGTGCCAGCAGTGACTCCGTTGATTCACCCCTCCACTTT	TRBV6-4	TRBJ1-6	13	.	.
CASSLDGGQGASANEKLFF	TGTGCCAGCAGCTTAGATGGGGGGCAGGGGGCCTCAGCTAATGAAAAACTGTTTTTT	TRBV11-2	TRBJ1-4	19	.	TRBD1
CASSDKENPYEQYF	TGTGCCAGCAGTGACAAAGAGAACCCTTACGAGCAGTACTTC	TRBV2	TRBJ2-7	14	.	.
CASSRLNYEQFF	TGTGCCAGCAGCCGACTGAACTATGAGCAGTTCTTC	TRBV13	TRBJ2-1	12	.	.
CASSGGQGSTQYF	TGTGCCAGCAGCGGGGGACAGGGAAGCACCCAGTACTTC	TRBV5-6	TRBJ2-5	13	.	TRBD1
CASSYSGDPYEQYF	TGCGCCAGCAGCTATAGCGGGGACCCCTACGAGCAGTACTTC	TRBV5-1	TRBJ2-7	14	.	TRBD2
CAIRKNIISQGAFF	TGTGCCATCAGGAAAAACATTATCTCGCAGGGGGCTTTCTTT	TRBV10-3	TRBJ1-1	14	.	.
CSVEDHAGGTYNEQFF	TGCAGCGTTGAAGATCACGCGGGGGGGACCTACAATGAGCAGTTCTTC	TRBV29-1	TRBJ2-1	16	.	TRBD2
CASSLGREGFYEQYF	TGTGCCAGCAGTTTGGGGCGGGAGGGTTTCTACGAGCAGTACTTC	TRBV28	TRBJ2-7	15	.	TRBD2
CASRGLAGIQSHYEQYF	TGTGCCAGCAGGGGACTAGCGGGGATCCAATCTCACTACGAGCAGTACTTC	TRBV28	TRBJ2-7	17	.	TRBD2
CASSQLLATADTQYF	TGTGCCAGCAGCCAACTACTAGCTACCGCAGATACGCAGTATTTT	TRBV14	TRBJ2-3	15	.	.
CASSFFSRDRGYEQYF	TGTGCCAGCAGCTTTTTTTCCCGGGACAGGGGCTACGAGCAGTACTTC	TRBV7-9	TRBJ2-7	16	.	TRBD1
CASSTPLGGDNSPLHF	TGTGCCAGCAGCACCCCCCTAGGAGGCGATAATTCCCCCCTCCACTTT	TRBV7-9	TRBJ1-6	16	few	.
CASSSSGTGHNEQFF	TGTGCCAGCAGTTCATCCGGGACTGGCCACAATGAGCAGTTCTTC	TRBV27	TRBJ2-1	15	.	.
CASSLRQGRTEAFF	TGTGCCAGCAGCCTACGACAGGGGAGGACTGAAGCTTTCTTT	TRBV14	TRBJ1-1	14	.	TRBD1
CSGGRGYTF	TGCAGTGGGGGGAGGGGCTACACCTTC	TRBV20-1	TRBJ1-2	9	.	.
CASSEKQGANEQYF	TGTGCCAGCAGTGAAAAGCAGGGGGCGAACGAGCAGTACTTC	TRBV6-4	TRBJ2-7	14	.	TRBD1
CATRLGTSAYNEQFF	TGCGCCACCCGACTAGGGACTAGCGCATACAATGAGCAGTTCTTC	TRBV5-1	TRBJ2-1	15	.	TRBD2
CASSLAGSRVSGELFF	TGTGCCAGCAGCTTAGCCGGATCGAGGGTCTCCGGGGAGCTGTTTTTT	TRBV7-6	TRBJ2-2	16	.	.
CASSRESRGNYEQYF	TGTGCCAGCAGCCGCGAATCGCGGGGGAACTACGAGCAGTACTTC	TRBV28	TRBJ2-7	15	.	TRBD2
CASRGGQDGYGYTF	TGTGCCAGCAGGGGGGGACAGGATGGCTATGGCTACACCTTC	TRBV28	TRBJ1-2	14	.	TRBD1
CASSSVAYNSPLHF	TGTGCCAGCAGCTCGGTGGCCTATAATTCACCCCTCCACTTT	TRBV27	TRBJ1-6	14	.	.
CASSQEGETGLAGDNEQFF	TGCGCCAGCAGCCAAGAAGGGGAAACCGGACTAGCGGGGGACAATGAGCAGTTCTTC	TRBV4-3	TRBJ2-1	19	.	TRBD2
CASRLQGPYSNQPQHF	TGTGCCAGCAGGCTACAGGGGCCCTATAGCAATCAGCCCCAGCATTTT	TRBV27	TRBJ1-5	16	.	TRBD1
CASSNTSGAVLTF	TGTGCCAGCAGTAATACATCTGGGGCCGTCCTGACTTTC	TRBV28	TRBJ2-6	13	few	.
CSVDLASGSFNEQFF	TGCAGCGTTGATTTGGCTAGCGGGAGTTTCAATGAGCAGTTCTTC	TRBV29-1	TRBJ2-1	15	.	TRBD2
CTSSQDLGRAYEQYF	TGCACCAGCAGCCAAGACTTAGGCCGGGCCTACGAGCAGTACTTC	TRBV1	TRBJ2-7	15	.	.
CASSYDGRAQETQYF	TGTGCCAGCAGTTACGACGGGAGGGCCCAAGAGACCCAGTACTTC	TRBV6-5	TRBJ2-5	15	.	TRBD2
CASSSIETSGSGGVF	TGTGCCAGCAGCTCCATCGAGACTAGCGGTTCCGGGGGGGTCTTC	TRBV13	TRBJ2-1	15	.	TRBD2
CASSVGSEEAFF	TGTGCCAGCAGCGTAGGATCGGAGGAAGCTTTCTTT	TRBV9	TRBJ1-1	12	few	.
CASSSDSLNSPLHF	TGTGCCAGCAGTTCGGACAGTCTCAATTCACCCCTCCACTTT	TRBV7-9	TRBJ1-6	14	.	.
CASSLRRERGNEQFF	TGTGCCAGCAGTTTACGGCGGGAGCGGGGCAATGAGCAGTTCTTC	TRBV28	TRBJ2-1	15	.	TRBD2
CASSSRTAGNEKLFF	TGTGCCAGCAGCTCCCGGACCGCGGGGAATGAAAAACTGTTTTTT	TRBV7-2	TRBJ1-4	15	.	.
CASSLTPGQGFSGNTIYF	TGTGCCAGCAGCTTAACCCCGGGACAGGGGTTCTCTGGAAACACCATATATTTT	TRBV7-6	TRBJ1-3	18	.	TRBD1
CASSKNGFGIERGAHNEQFF	TGTGCCAGCAGCAAAAATGGGTTCGGGATCGAGCGGGGGGCCCACAATGAGCAGTTCTTC	TRBV21-1	TRBJ2-1	20	.	.
CASSQDREWQGGEKLFF	TGTGCCAGCAGCCAAGATCGTGAATGGCAGGGAGGCGAAAAACTGTTTTTT	TRBV14	TRBJ1-4	17	.	.
CASSQAWDSSGNTIYF	TGCGCCAGCAGCCAAGCTTGGGACAGCTCTGGAAACACCATATATTTT	TRBV4-3	TRBJ1-3	16	.	TRBD1
CASSLNTGTSGLGEQYF	TGTGCCAGCAGCTTAAACACGGGGACTAGCGGGTTAGGGGAGCAGTACTTC	TRBV7-9	TRBJ2-7	17	few	TRBD2
CSAREDSPLHF	TGCAGTGCTAGGGAGGATTCACCCCTCCACTTT	TRBV20-1	TRBJ1-6	11	.	.
CASSFRTGGSYEQYF	TGTGCCAGCAGTTTTAGGACAGGGGGCTCCTACGAGCAGTACTTC	TRBV27	TRBJ2-7	15	.	TRBD1